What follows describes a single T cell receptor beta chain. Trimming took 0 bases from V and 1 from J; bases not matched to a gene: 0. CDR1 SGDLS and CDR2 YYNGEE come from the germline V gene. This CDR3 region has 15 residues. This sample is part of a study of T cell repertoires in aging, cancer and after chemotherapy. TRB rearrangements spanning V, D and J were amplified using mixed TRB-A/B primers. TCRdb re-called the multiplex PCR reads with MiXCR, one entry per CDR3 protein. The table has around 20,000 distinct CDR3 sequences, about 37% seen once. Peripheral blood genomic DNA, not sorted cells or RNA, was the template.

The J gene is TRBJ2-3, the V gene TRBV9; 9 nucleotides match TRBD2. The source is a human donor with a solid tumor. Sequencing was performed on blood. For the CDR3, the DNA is TGTGCCAGCAGCGTAGGGACTAGCGGCACAGATACGCAGTATTTT. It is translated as CASSVGTSGTDTQYF.